What follows describes a single T cell receptor beta chain. This sample is part of a study of blood T cell repertoires in COVID-19. Looking at the study overall: COVID-19 samples from acute and convalescent phases originated in the United States, Italy and Spain.

How the authors handled the data: Estimated nucleated cell counts came from reference gene primer amplification. TCRdb keeps only in-frame clones here, not all; method: immunoSEQ multiplex PCR. V and J calls and clone size are those listed in that table; D and trimming were worked out from the DNA. The sample consists of 120,000 to 150,000 clones, approximately 87% of them appearing once. Looked up from germline, CDR1 is SGHRS and CDR2 is YFSETQ. CDR3 length: 16 amino acids. Trimming stripped 0 bases from V and 2 bases from J, with 14 bases between. Sequencing used peripheral blood. This sequence originates from a woman between 45 and 65 years old with active or convalescent COVID-19. The chain employs TRBV5-1 and TRBJ2-5; D might be TRBD1 (6 bases). The CDR3 DNA reads TGCGCCAGCAGCTTGGGTGGGCAGGGGTTACAAGAGACCCAGTACTTC. It yields the protein CASSLGGQGLQETQYF.